This T cell receptor (beta chain) is from a study of monozygotic twins with inflammatory bowel disease. Per germline, CDR1 LNHNV and CDR2 YYDKDF (reference sequence). This CDR3 has 16 amino acids. TCRdb re-called the 5' RACE reads; one entry per CDR3 protein, DNA not given. This sample's table reports about 140,000 distinct CDR3 sequences. The chain employs TRBV15 and TRBJ1-5; the TCRdb D gene call, TRBD1, has no DNA to confirm it. This TCR came from a human donor with ulcerative colitis or Crohn's disease, or a healthy co-twin of an affected twin (not recorded which). Sequencing input: blood. The CDR3 protein is CATSSMGASGNQPQHF.